The next 26 T cell receptor beta chains were all read from a single sample in a study of OX40 agonist ivuxolimab in advanced cancers. Profiling relied on immunoSEQ multiplex PCR, and the TCRdb table lists in-frame clones only, not all of them. The profile shows about 82,000 clones, about 85% of them singletons. The specimen comprised CD4+ or CD8+ T cells sorted from blood, sampled in a trial of the OX40 agonist ivuxolimab. Receptors were obtained from an adult with an advanced solid tumor such as melanoma, head and neck, liver or kidney cancer.

The CDR3 sequence is CSVGRSSYEQYF. The CDR3 nucleotides read TGCAGCGTTGGACGGAGCTCCTACGAGCAGTACTTC. The V gene is TRBV29-1, the J gene TRBJ2-7; no firm D call. This CDR3 region has 12 residues. The V and J ends lost 4 bases and 0 bases respectively, with 7 bases between them. The germline V gene encodes CDR1 SQVTM and CDR2 ANQGSEA.

The V gene is TRBV11-3, the J gene TRBJ2-1, with a possible D match to TRBD1 (5 bases). Trimming removed 4 bases from V and 4 bases from J, with 11 bases in between. From germline, CDR1 is SGHNT and CDR2 YENEEA. This CDR3 region has 14 residues. CDR3 residues: CASSSSGAYNEQFF. Written as DNA, the CDR3 is TGTGCCAGCAGCTCTAGTGGGGCTTACAATGAGCAGTTCTTC.

The chain links TRBV4-1 to TRBJ1-1; 8 bases map to TRBD1. The CDR3 runs 16 residues. V was pared by 2 bases and J by 10 bases, with 15 bases of the junction left unmatched. Germline CDR1 reads MGHRA; CDR2 reads YSYEKL. The CDR3 sequence is CASSQSTLTGEGRAFF. CDR3 DNA: TGCGCCAGCAGCCAATCAACATTGACAGGGGAAGGAAGAGCTTTCTTT.

The rearrangement uses TRBV18 and TRBJ1-1, with TRBD1 identical over 9 bases. CDR3 length: 16 amino acids. V was clipped by 3 bases and J by 5 bases; unmatched bases: 10. The germline gives CDR1 KGHSH, CDR2 LQKENI. The CDR3 here is CASSPPDRGKGTEAFF. In nucleotides, the CDR3 is TGTGCCAGCTCACCTCCCGACAGGGGGAAGGGGACTGAAGCTTTCTTT.

The chain links TRBV7-2 to TRBJ2-5; TRBD1 is a possible D gene (6 bases). Germline assignment: CDR1 SGHTA and CDR2 FQGNSA. V lost 3 bases to trimming and J lost 0 bases, with 17 bases between them. This CDR3 has 17 residues. CDR3: CASSFNEGGRNQETQYF. CDR3 DNA sequence: TGTGCCAGCAGCTTCAACGAAGGGGGTCGCAACCAAGAGACCCAGTACTTC. The full variable domain, in which reference TRBV7-2 and TRBJ2-5 provide the parts outside the CDR3, is GAGVSQSPSNKVTEKGKDVELRCDPISGHTALYWYRQSLGQGLEFLIYFQGNSAPDKSGLPSDRFSAERTGGSVSTLTIQRTQQEDSAVYLCASSFNEGGRNQETQYFGPGTRLLVL.

This sequence joins TRBV4-2 and TRBJ1-2; the D gene is possibly TRBD1 (5 bases). Between the trimmed V and J ends, which lost 0 bases and 3 bases, there was a span of 8 bases. The CDR3 runs to 14 residues. Germline V gives CDR1 LGHNA, CDR2 YNFKEQ. CDR3 sequence reads: CASSQDGGDYGYTF. For the CDR3, the DNA is TGTGCCAGCAGCCAAGATGGGGGTGACTATGGCTACACCTTC.

V and J are TRBV10-3 and TRBJ2-6; 9 bases align to TRBD1. Per germline, CDR1 ENHRY and CDR2 SYGVKD. The CDR3 covers 21 residues. V gave up 0 bases and J gave up 2 bases; unmatched junction bases: 14. CDR3 sequence reads: CAISESKLVDRGTAGANVLTF. The CDR3 DNA follows: TGTGCCATCAGTGAGTCGAAGTTAGTGGACAGGGGTACAGCTGGGGCCAACGTCCTGACTTTC.

The genes are TRBV7-9 and TRBJ2-1; 11 bases line up with TRBD2. V lost 5 bases to trimming and J lost 4 bases; unmatched junction nucleotides: 10. This CDR3 comprises 17 residues. The germline V gene has CDR1 SEHNR and CDR2 FQNEAQ (reference sequence). CDR3 protein: CASSPIAGGPQYNEQFF. Written as DNA, the CDR3 is TGTGCCAGCAGCCCAATAGCGGGGGGGCCGCAGTACAATGAGCAGTTCTTC. The variable domain in full, completed from reference TRBV7-9 and TRBJ2-1, reads DTGVSQNPRHKITKRGQNVTFRCDPISEHNRLYWYRQTLGQGPEFLTYFQNEAQLEKSRLLSDRFSAERPKGSFSTLEIQRTEQGDSAMYLCASSPIAGGPQYNEQFFGPGTRLTVL.

The chain is built from TRBV7-8 and TRBJ2-5, with TRBD2 matching 13 bases. This CDR3 is built from 17 residues. Germline values: CDR1 SGHVS, CDR2 FQNEAQ. Trimming took 6 bases from V and 4 from J; bases not matched to a gene: 11. The CDR3 DNA sequence: TGTGCCAGCAGAGCACTAGCGGGAGGGCCCTCGGCAGAGACCCAGTACTTC. This translates into CASRALAGGPSAETQYF.

The V and J genes are TRBV7-3 and TRBJ2-3; the D gene is possibly TRBD2 (6 bases). The germline CDR1 and CDR2 sequences are SGHTA and FQGTGA. The CDR3 has 13 amino acids. Trimming pared 3 bases from V and 6 bases from J, leaving 10 bases between. CDR3 protein: CASSFETRDTQYF. The DNA for the CDR3 is TGTGCCAGCAGCTTCGAGACTAGGGATACGCAGTATTTT.

The chain employs TRBV7-9 and TRBJ1-5; 8 positions match TRBD1. Germline CDR1 and CDR2: SEHNR and FQNEAQ (reference sequence). This CDR3 comprises 13 residues. J gave up 6 bases and V 11 bases, and 9 bases lay outside the gene matches. CDR3: CAGTGTGTQPQHF. The CDR3 bases are TGTGCCGGCACCGGGACAGGAACTCAGCCCCAGCATTTT.

The count of this clone is one. This chain uses TRBV19 with TRBJ2-4; D possibly corresponds to TRBD1 (6 bases). CDR1 and CDR2 (germline): LNHDA, SQIVND (reference sequence). The CDR3 is 13 residues long. Trimming took 4 bases from V and 7 from J, leaving 11 bases between them. The CDR3 DNA is TGTGCCAGTAGTACAAAGGACAGTAACATTCAGTACTTC. This encodes CASSTKDSNIQYF.

The chain is built from TRBV4-1 and TRBJ2-1, with D possibly matching TRBD2 (6 bases). Germline CDR1 and CDR2: MGHRA and YSYEKL. Deletions cut 1 base from V and 5 bases from J, with 15 bases between. The CDR3 is made up of 16 amino acids. This chain's CDR3 is CASSQGSGSWNNEQFF. The CDR3 nucleotides read TGCGCCAGCAGCCAAGGAAGCGGGTCCTGGAACAATGAGCAGTTCTTC.

The chain recombines TRBV19 with TRBJ2-1; 8 bases align to TRBD1. CDR1 and CDR2 (germline): LNHDA, SQIVND (reference sequence). The CDR3 runs 15 residues. Trimming removed 4 bases from V and 4 bases from J; junction bases left unmatched: 6. CDR3 sequence (DNA): TGTGCCAGTAGTACGCTCAGGGGGCGGTACAATGAGCAGTTCTTC. It is translated as CASSTLRGRYNEQFF.

V gene TRBV20-1 combines with J gene TRBJ1-1; 7 bases match TRBD1. Germline loops: CDR1 DFQATT, CDR2 SNEGSKA (reference sequence). The J segment lost 4 bases and the V segment lost 4 bases, leaving 0 bases of the junction unmatched. The CDR3 contains 11 residues. CDR3 coding DNA: TGCAGTGCTACAGGGGGCACTGAAGCTTTCTTT. Translated, it gives CSATGGTEAFF.

This chain uses TRBV5-4 with TRBJ2-5, with D perhaps matching TRBD2 (6 bases). This CDR3 is 13 amino acids long. Germline V gene sequence: CDR1 SGHNT, CDR2 YYREEE (reference sequence). The V and J ends lost 3 bases and 8 bases respectively, with 14 bases between them. CDR3 in amino acids: CASSSGTGGTQYF. The CDR3 bases are TGTGCCAGCAGCTCCGGGACCGGGGGAACCCAGTACTTC. The full variable domain, with the rest looked up from reference TRBV5-4 and TRBJ2-5, is ETGVTQSPTHLIKTRGQQVTLRCSSQSGHNTVSWYQQALGQGPQFIFQYYREEENGRGNFPPRFSGLQFPNYSSELNVNALELDDSALYLCASSSGTGGTQYFGPGTRLLVL.

The chain links TRBV11-2 to TRBJ2-3, with TRBD2 matching over 7 bases. Germline V gene data show CDR1 as SGHAT and CDR2 as FQNNGV. With V trimmed by 1 base and J by 2 bases, 12 bases remained unmatched. The CDR3 covers 18 residues. Here the CDR3 reads CASSLGFLSGRLTDTQYF. CDR3 DNA sequence: TGTGCCAGCAGCTTAGGTTTCCTTAGCGGGCGGCTCACAGATACGCAGTATTTT. Looking up the rest from reference TRBV11-2 and TRBJ2-3 gives the full variable domain: EAGVAQSPRYKIIEKRQSVAFWCNPISGHATLYWYQQILGQGPKLLIQFQNNGVVDDSQLPKDRFSAERLKGVDSTLKIQPAKLEDSAVYLCASSLGFLSGRLTDTQYFGPGTRLTVL.

This chain connects TRBV10-3 to TRBJ1-1; 7 bases align to TRBD1. The CDR3 is 13 amino acids. Looked up from germline, CDR1 is ENHRY and CDR2 is SYGVKD. V trimming: 9 bases; J trimming: 6 bases; junction bases outside the gene matches: 10. In DNA form, the CDR3 reads TGTGCCATGATGGGACAGCCTACGTCTGAAGCTTTCTTT. Residues: CAMMGQPTSEAFF.

The rearrangement uses TRBV2 and TRBJ2-1; D is undetermined. This CDR3 has 14 amino acids. The V gene's germline CDR1 is SNHLY and CDR2 FYNNEI. Deletions cut 2 bases from V and 9 bases from J, with 14 bases between. Here the CDR3 reads CASSERPLPSEQFF. The DNA of the CDR3 is TGTGCCAGCAGTGAAAGGCCTCTCCCCAGTGAGCAGTTCTTC. The full variable domain, rest sourced from reference TRBV2 and TRBJ2-1, is EPEVTQTPSHQVTQMGQEVILRCVPISNHLYFYWYRQILGQKVEFLVSFYNNEISEKSEIFDDQFSVERPDGSNFTLKIRSTKLEDSAMYFCASSERPLPSEQFFGPGTRLTVL.

V usage is TRBV4-2 and J usage is TRBJ2-7; 10 positions match TRBD1. Per germline, CDR1 LGHNA and CDR2 YNFKEQ. The CDR3 consists of 18 residues. V lost 0 bases to trimming and J lost 3 bases; unmatched junction nucleotides: 11. The CDR3 DNA is TGTGCCAGCAGCCAAGATCAAGTGTCGGGACAGGGGTTCTACGAGCAGTACTTC. As protein: CASSQDQVSGQGFYEQYF.

The chain recombines TRBV29-1 with TRBJ1-1; 10 nucleotides agree with TRBD1. There are 14 residues in the CDR3. The germline V gene encodes CDR1 SQVTM and CDR2 ANQGSEA. V was clipped by 5 bases and J by 3 bases; unmatched bases: 6. CDR3 amino acids: CSVSGTGVHTEAFF. CDR3 coding DNA: TGCAGCGTTTCCGGGACAGGGGTCCACACTGAAGCTTTCTTT.

The V and J genes are TRBV7-9 and TRBJ1-4; 12 bases are shared with TRBD1. The CDR3 is made up of 17 amino acids. Germline V gene lookup returns CDR1 SEHNR and CDR2 FQNEAQ (reference sequence). V lost 5 bases to trimming and J lost 7 bases; unmatched junction nucleotides: 11. CDR3 sequence reads: CASSPPGQGAFGEKLFF. CDR3 DNA sequence: TGTGCCAGCAGCCCCCCGGGACAGGGGGCGTTTGGTGAAAAACTGTTTTTT.

This clone has a handful of counts. The chain employs TRBV12-5 and TRBJ2-3; 10 bases are shared with TRBD2. V lost 7 bases to trimming and J lost 6 bases; unmatched junction nucleotides: 22. The CDR3 is made up of 19 amino acids. CDR1 and CDR2 (germline): LGHNT, FRNRAP. CDR3 bases: TGTGCTAGTGCCCTGGGTACGCTGACTGGGCTAGCGGGAGCTGATACGCAGTATTTT. Its protein product is CASALGTLTGLAGADTQYF.

The rearrangement joins TRBV28 to TRBJ2-6, with D tentatively TRBD1 (6 bases). The V gene's germline CDR1 is MDHEN and CDR2 SYDVKM. The CDR3 runs to 15 residues. Trimming cost V 6 bases and J 0 bases, with 9 bases left between them. CDR3 coding DNA: TGTGCCAGCAGCCCGGACAGCTCTGGGGCCAACGTCCTGACTTTC. Translating gives CASSPDSSGANVLTF.

This clone showed up just once. The J gene is TRBJ1-4, the V gene TRBV5-6; D is possibly TRBD1 (5 bases). Germline CDR1 is SGHDT and CDR2 is YYEEEE. Trimming pared 0 bases from V and 3 bases from J, leaving 6 bases between. The CDR3 extends over 14 amino acids. The CDR3 reads CASSLGGSNEKLFF. CDR3 bases: TGTGCCAGCAGCTTGGGGGGGTCTAATGAAAAACTGTTTTTT.

CDR3 residues: CASSWDREETQYF. CDR3 sequence (DNA): TGTGCCAGCAGTTGGGACAGGGAAGAGACCCAGTACTTC. J is TRBJ2-5 and V is TRBV6-6; 9 nucleotides agree with TRBD1. The CDR3 consists of 13 residues. With V trimmed by 4 bases and J by 3 bases, 0 bases remained unmatched. Germline CDR1 and CDR2: MNHNY and SVGAGI (reference sequence).